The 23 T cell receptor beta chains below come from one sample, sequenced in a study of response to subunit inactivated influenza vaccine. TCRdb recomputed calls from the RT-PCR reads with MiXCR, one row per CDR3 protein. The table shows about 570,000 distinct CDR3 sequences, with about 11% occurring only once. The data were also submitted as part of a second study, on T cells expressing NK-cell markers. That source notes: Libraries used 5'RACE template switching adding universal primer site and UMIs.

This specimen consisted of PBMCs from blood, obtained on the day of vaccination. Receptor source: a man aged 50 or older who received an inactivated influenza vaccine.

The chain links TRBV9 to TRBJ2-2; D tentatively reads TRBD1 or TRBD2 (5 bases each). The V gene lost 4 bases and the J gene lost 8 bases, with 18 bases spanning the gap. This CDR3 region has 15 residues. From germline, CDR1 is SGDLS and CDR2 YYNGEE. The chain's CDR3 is CASSPRHGAVGELFF. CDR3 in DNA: TGTGCCAGCAGCCCCCGACACGGGGCCGTTGGGGAGCTGTTTTTT.

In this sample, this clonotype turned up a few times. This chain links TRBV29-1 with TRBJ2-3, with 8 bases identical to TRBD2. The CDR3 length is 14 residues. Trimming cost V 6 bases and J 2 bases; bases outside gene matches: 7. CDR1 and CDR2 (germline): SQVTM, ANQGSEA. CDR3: CSVGGGSFTDTQYF. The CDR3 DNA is TGCAGCGTCGGGGGGGGCAGCTTCACAGATACGCAGTATTTT.

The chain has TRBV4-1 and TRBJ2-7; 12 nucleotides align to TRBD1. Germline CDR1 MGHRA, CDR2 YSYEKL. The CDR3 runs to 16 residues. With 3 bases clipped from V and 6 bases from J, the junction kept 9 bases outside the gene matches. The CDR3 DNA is TGCGCCAGCAGCCAGTCGGGGACAGGGGGCTGGGGCGAGCAGTACTTC. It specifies CASSQSGTGGWGEQYF.

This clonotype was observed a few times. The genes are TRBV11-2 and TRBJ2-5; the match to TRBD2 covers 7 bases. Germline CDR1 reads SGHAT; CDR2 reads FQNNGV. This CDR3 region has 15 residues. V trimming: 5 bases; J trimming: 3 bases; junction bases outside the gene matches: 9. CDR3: CASSPERGPKETQYF. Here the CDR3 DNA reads TGTGCCAGCAGCCCAGAGCGGGGTCCGAAAGAGACCCAGTACTTC. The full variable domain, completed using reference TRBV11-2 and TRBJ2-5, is EAGVAQSPRYKIIEKRQSVAFWCNPISGHATLYWYQQILGQGPKLLIQFQNNGVVDDSQLPKDRFSAERLKGVDSTLKIQPAKLEDSAVYLCASSPERGPKETQYFGPGTRLLVL.

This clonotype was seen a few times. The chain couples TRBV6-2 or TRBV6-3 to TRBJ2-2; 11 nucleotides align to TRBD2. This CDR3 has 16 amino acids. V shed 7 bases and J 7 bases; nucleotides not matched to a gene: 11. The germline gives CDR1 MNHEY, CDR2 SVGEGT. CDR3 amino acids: CASNAYSGRAVGELFF. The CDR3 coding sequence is TGTGCCAGCAACGCCTATAGCGGGAGGGCCGTCGGGGAGCTGTTTTTT.

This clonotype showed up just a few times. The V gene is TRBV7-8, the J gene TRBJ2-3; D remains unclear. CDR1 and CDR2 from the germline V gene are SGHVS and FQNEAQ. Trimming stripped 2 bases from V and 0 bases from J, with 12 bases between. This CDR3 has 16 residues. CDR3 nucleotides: TGTGCCAGCAGCTTACGTCCAGCCCTGAGCACAGATACGCAGTATTTT. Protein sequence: CASSLRPALSTDTQYF.

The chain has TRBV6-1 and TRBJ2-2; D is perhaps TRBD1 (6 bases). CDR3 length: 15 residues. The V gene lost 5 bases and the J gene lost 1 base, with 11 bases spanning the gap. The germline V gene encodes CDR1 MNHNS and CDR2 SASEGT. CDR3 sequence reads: CASSPQGRNTGELFF. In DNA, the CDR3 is TGTGCCAGCAGTCCCCAGGGGAGGAACACCGGGGAGCTGTTTTTT.

DNA for the CDR3: TGCGCCAGCAGCTTGGGTGGACAGCCCAATCAGCCCCAGCATTTT. Translating gives CASSLGGQPNQPQHF. This chain joins TRBV5-1 and TRBJ1-5; tentatively, D is TRBD1 (6 bases). The V end lost 0 bases, the J end lost 3 bases, and 10 bases lay between the germline ends. CDR3 length: 15 residues. Germline CDR1 SGHRS, CDR2 YFSETQ.

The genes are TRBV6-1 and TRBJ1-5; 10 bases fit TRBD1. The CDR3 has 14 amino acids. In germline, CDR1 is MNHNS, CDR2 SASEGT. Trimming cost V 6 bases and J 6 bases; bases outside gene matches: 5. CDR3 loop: CASRPGQGLQPQHF. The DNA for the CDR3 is TGTGCCAGCAGACCGGGACAGGGGCTTCAGCCCCAGCATTTT.

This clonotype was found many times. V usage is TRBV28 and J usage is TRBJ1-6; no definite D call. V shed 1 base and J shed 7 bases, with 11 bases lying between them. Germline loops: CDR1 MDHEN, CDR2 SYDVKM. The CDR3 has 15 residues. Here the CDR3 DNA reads TGTGCCAGCAGTTTATTGGGGTTGGGCAATTCACCCCTCCACTTT. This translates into CASSLLGLGNSPLHF.

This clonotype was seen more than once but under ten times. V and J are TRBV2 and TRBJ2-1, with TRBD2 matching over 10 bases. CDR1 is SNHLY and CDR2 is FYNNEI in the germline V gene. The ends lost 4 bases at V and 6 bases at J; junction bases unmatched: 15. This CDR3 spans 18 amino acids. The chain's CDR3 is CASSGGQSSGRVPNEQFF. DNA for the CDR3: TGTGCCAGCAGTGGGGGACAATCAAGCGGGAGGGTTCCCAATGAGCAGTTCTTC.

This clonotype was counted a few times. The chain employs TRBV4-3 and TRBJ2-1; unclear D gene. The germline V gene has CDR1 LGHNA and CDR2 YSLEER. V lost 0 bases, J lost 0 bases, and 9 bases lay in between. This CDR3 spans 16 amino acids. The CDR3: CASSQEGRGSYNEQFF. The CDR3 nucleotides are TGCGCCAGCAGCCAAGAGGGCCGTGGCTCCTACAATGAGCAGTTCTTC.

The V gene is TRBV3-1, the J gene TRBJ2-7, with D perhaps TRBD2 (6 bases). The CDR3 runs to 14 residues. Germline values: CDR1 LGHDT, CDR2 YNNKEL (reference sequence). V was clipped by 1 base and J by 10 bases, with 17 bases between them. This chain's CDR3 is CASSQVVGGSPQYF. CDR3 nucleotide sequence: TGTGCCAGCAGCCAAGTCGTCGGAGGGTCCCCCCAGTACTTC.

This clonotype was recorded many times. DNA of the CDR3: TGTGCCAGCAGCTCGCCGGGACAGGGCGGCACCGGGGAGCTGTTTTTT. It translates to CASSSPGQGGTGELFF. The genes are TRBV9 and TRBJ2-2; the match to TRBD1 covers 9 bases. Germline CDR1 SGDLS, CDR2 YYNGEE. This CDR3 is 16 amino acids long. V lost 4 bases and J lost 4; bases outside the gene matches: 8.

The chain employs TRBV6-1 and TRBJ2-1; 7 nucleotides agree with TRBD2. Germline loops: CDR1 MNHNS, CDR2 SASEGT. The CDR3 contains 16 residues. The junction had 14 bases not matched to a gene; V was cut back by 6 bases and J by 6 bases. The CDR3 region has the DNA TGTGCCAGCAGCCCGCTCCGCCGACTAGCTCGCAATGAGCAGTTCTTC. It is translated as CASSPLRRLARNEQFF.

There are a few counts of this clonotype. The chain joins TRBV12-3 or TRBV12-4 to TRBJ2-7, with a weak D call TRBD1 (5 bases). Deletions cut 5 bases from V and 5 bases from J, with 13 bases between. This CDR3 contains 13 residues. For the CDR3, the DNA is TGTGCCAGCAGTCCGACAGCTTTCCACGAGCAGTACTTC. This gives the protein CASSPTAFHEQYF.

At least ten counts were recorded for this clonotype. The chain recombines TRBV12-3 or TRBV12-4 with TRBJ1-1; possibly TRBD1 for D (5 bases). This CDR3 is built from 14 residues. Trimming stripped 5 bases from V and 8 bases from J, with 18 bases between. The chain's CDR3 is CASSPTELTSEAFF. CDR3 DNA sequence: TGTGCCAGCAGTCCGACAGAATTGACTTCCGAAGCTTTCTTT.

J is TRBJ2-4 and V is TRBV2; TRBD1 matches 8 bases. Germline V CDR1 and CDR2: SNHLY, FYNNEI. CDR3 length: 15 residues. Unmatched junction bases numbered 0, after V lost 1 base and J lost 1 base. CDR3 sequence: CASSEGQGAKNIQYF. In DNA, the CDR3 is TGTGCCAGCAGTGAAGGACAGGGGGCCAAAAACATTCAGTACTTC.

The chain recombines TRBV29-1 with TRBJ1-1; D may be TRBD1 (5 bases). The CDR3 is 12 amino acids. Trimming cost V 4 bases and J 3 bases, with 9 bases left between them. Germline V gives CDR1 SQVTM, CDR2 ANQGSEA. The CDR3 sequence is CSVGGLDTEAFF. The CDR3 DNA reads TGCAGCGTTGGGGGGTTGGACACTGAAGCTTTCTTT.

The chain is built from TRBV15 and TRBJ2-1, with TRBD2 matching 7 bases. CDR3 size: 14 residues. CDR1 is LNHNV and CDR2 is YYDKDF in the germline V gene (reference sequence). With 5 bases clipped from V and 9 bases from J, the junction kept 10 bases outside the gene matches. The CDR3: CATSSVGGIGEQFF. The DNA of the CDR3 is TGTGCCACCAGCTCCGTGGGGGGGATAGGTGAGCAGTTCTTC.

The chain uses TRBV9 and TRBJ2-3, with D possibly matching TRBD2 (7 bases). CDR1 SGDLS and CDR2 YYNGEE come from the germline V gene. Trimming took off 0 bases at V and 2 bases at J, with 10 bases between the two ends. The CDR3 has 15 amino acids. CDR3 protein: CASSVAGGYTDTQYF. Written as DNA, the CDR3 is TGTGCCAGCAGCGTAGCGGGGGGCTACACAGATACGCAGTATTTT.

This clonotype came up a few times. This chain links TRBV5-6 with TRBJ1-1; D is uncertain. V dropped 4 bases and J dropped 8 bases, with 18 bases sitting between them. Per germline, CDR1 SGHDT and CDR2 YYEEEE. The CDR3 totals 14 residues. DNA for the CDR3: TGTGCCAGCAGCCTTGGCCGGGGAGTAGCCGAAGCTTTCTTT. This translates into CASSLGRGVAEAFF.

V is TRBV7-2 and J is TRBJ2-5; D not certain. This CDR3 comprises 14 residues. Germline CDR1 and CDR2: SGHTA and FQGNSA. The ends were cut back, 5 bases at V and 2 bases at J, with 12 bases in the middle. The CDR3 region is CASSTKPRQETQYF. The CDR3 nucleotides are TGTGCCAGCAGCACGAAGCCCAGACAAGAGACCCAGTACTTC.